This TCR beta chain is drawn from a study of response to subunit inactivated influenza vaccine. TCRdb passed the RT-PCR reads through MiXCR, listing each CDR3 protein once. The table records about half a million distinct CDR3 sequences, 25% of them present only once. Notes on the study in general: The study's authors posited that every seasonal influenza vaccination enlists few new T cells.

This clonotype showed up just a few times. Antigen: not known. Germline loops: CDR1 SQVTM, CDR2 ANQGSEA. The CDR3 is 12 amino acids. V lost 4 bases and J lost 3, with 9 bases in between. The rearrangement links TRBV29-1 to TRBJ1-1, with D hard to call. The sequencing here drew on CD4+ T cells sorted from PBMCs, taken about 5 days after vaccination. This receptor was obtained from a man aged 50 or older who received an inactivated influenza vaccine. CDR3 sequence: CSVVGWDTEAFF. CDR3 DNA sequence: TGCAGCGTTGTTGGGTGGGACACTGAAGCTTTCTTT.